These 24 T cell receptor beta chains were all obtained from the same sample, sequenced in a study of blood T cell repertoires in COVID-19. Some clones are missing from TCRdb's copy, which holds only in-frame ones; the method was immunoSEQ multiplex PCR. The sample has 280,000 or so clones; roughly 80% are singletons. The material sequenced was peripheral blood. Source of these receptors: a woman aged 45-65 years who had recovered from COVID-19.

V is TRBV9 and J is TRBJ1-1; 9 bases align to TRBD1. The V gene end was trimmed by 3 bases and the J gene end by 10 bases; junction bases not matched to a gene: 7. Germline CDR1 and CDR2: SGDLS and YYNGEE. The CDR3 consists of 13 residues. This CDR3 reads CASSGTGELGAFF. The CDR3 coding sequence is TGTGCCAGCAGCGGGACAGGGGAATTAGGAGCTTTCTTT.

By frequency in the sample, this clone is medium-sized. The CDR3 DNA reads as TGTGCCAGCAGAGGACAGGGTGGTCAGCCCCAGCATTTT. Translated: CASRGQGGQPQHF. The chain links TRBV28 to TRBJ1-5, with 8 nucleotides matching TRBD1. The CDR3 has 13 residues. Germline CDR1 is MDHEN and CDR2 is SYDVKM. Trimming at V came to 6 bases and at J to 6 bases, leaving 4 bases not matched to a gene.

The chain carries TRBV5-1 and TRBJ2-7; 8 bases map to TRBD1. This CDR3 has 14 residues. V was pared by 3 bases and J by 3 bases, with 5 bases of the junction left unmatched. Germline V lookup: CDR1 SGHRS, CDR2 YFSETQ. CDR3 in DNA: TGCGCCAGCAGCTCCAGGGGGCAGAACTACGAGCAGTACTTC. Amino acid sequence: CASSSRGQNYEQYF.

As DNA, the CDR3 is TGTGCCAGCAGCCAAGAAAGGACTGGATCCTACAATGAGCAGTTCTTC. Translating it yields CASSQERTGSYNEQFF. The rearrangement uses TRBV4-2 and TRBJ2-1; tentative D call: TRBD2 (5 bases). The CDR3 totals 16 residues. CDR1 LGHNA and CDR2 YNFKEQ come from the germline V gene. V lost 0 bases, J lost 1 base, and 10 bases lay in between.

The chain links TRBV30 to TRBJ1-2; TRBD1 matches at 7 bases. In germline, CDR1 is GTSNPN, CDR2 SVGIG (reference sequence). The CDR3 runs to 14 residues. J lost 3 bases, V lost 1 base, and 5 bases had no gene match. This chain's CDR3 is CAWSENRGDYGYTF. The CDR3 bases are TGTGCCTGGAGTGAGAACAGGGGCGACTATGGCTACACCTTC.

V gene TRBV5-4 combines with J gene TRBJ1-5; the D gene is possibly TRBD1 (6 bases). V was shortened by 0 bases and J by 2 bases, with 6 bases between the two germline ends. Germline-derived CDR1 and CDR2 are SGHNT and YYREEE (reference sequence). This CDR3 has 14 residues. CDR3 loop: CASSLAGGNQPQHF. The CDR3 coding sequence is TGTGCCAGCAGCTTGGCAGGGGGCAATCAGCCCCAGCATTTT.

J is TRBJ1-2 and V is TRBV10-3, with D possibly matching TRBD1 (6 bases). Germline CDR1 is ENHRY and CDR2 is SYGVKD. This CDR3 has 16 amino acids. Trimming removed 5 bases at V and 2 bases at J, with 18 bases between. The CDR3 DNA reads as TGTGCCATCAGTACCGTGACCCAGGGGATGAACTATGGCTACACCTTC. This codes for CAISTVTQGMNYGYTF.

CDR3 sequence (DNA): TGTGCCAGCAGTCCCGGGGTAATTCGCGCAGATACGCAGTATTTT. Translated, it gives CASSPGVIRADTQYF. The V call is TRBV6-2 or TRBV6-3, the J call TRBJ2-3; D might be TRBD2 (5 bases). Trimming cost V 5 bases and J 4 bases, with 16 bases left between them. This CDR3 contains 15 residues. Germline V gene data show CDR1 as MNHEY and CDR2 as SVGEGT.

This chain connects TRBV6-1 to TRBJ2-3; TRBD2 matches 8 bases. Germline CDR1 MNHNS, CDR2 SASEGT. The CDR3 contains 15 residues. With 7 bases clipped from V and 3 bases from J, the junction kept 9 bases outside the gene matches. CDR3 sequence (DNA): TGTGCCAGCACCCCGGGGGGGCAAATTACAGATACGCAGTATTTT. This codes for CASTPGGQITDTQYF.

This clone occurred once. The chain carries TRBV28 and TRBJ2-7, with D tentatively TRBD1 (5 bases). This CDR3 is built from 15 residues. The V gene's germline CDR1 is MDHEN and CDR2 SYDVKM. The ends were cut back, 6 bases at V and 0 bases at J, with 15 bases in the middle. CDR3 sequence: CASRPQGNPSYEQYF. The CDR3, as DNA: TGTGCCAGCAGGCCCCAGGGAAACCCCTCCTACGAGCAGTACTTC.

The CDR3, as DNA: TGTGCCAGCAGTTTCTCGACAGGGGGAACCTACGAGCAGTACTTC. Encoded protein: CASSFSTGGTYEQYF. The chain is built from TRBV27 and TRBJ2-7, with 9 bases matching TRBD1. J gave up 2 bases and V 3 bases, and 5 bases lay outside the gene matches. Germline CDR1 and CDR2: MNHEY and SMNVEV (reference sequence). CDR3 length: 15 amino acids.

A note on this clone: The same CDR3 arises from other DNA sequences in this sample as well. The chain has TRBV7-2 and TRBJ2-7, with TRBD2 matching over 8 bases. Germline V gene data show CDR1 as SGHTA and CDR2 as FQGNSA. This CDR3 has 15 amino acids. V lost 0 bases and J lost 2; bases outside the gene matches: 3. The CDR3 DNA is TGTGCCAGCAGCTTAGCGACCGGGGGGGCCTACGAGCAGTACTTC. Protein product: CASSLATGGAYEQYF.

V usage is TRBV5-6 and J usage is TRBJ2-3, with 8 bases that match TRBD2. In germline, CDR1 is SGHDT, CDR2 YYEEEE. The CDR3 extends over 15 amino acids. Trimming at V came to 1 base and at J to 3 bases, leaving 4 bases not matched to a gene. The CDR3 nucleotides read TGTGCCAGCAGCTTGTATGGCGGGGGGACAGATACGCAGTATTTT. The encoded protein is CASSLYGGGTDTQYF. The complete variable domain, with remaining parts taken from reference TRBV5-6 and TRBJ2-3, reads DAGVTQSPTHLIKTRGQQVTLRCSPKSGHDTVSWYQQALGQGPQFIFQYYEEEERQRGNFPDRFSGHQFPNYSSELNVNALLLGDSALYLCASSLYGGGTDTQYFGPGTRLTVL.

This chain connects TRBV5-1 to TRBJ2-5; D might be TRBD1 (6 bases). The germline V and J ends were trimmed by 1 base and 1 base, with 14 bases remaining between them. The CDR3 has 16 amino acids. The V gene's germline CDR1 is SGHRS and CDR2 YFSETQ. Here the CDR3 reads CASSLILGQTQETQYF. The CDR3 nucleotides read TGCGCCAGCAGCTTGATCCTTGGACAGACCCAAGAGACCCAGTACTTC.

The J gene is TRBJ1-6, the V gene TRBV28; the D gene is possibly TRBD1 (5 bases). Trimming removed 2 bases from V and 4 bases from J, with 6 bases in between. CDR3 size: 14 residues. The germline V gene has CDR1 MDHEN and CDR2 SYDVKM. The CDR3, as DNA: TGTGCCAGCAGTTTACCAGGGTATAATTCACCCCTCCACTTT. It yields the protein CASSLPGYNSPLHF.

CDR3 protein: CASTLNAYNSPLHF. CDR3 nucleotides: TGTGCCAGCACCCTAAACGCCTATAATTCACCCCTCCACTTT. The chain employs TRBV7-2 and TRBJ1-6; no firm D call. V dropped 7 bases and J dropped 2 bases, with 9 bases sitting between them. The CDR3 contains 14 residues. CDR1 is SGHTA, CDR2 FQGNSA, per germline.

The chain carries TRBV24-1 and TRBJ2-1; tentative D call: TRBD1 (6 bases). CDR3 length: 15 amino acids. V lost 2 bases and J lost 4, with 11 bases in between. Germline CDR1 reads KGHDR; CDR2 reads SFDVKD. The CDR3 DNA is TGTGCCACCAGTGATTCTCAGGGGTGGTACAATGAGCAGTTCTTC. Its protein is CATSDSQGWYNEQFF.

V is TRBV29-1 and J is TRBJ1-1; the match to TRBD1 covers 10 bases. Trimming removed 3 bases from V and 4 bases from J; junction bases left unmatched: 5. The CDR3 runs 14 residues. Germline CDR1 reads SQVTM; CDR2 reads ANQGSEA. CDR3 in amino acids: CSVDGTGEGTEAFF. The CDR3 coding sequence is TGCAGCGTTGATGGGACAGGGGAAGGCACTGAAGCTTTCTTT. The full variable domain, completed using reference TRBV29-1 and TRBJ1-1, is SAVISQKPSRDICQRGTSLTIQCQVDSQVTMMFWYRQQPGQSLTLIATANQGSEATYESGFVIDKFPISRPNLTFSTLTVSNMSPEDSSIYLCSVDGTGEGTEAFFGQGTRLTVV.

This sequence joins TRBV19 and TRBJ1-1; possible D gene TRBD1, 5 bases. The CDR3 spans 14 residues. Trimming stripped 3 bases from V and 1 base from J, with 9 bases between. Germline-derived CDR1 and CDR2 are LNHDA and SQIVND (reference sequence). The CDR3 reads CASSMRGWNTEAFF. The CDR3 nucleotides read TGTGCCAGTAGTATGCGGGGCTGGAACACTGAAGCTTTCTTT.

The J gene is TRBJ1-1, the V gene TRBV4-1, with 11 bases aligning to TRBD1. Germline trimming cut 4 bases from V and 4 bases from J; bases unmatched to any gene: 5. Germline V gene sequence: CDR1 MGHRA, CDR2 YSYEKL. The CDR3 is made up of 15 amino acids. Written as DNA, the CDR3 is TGCGCCAGCAGCCCGCTCGGGACAGGGGGCACTGAAGCTTTCTTT. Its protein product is CASSPLGTGGTEAFF.

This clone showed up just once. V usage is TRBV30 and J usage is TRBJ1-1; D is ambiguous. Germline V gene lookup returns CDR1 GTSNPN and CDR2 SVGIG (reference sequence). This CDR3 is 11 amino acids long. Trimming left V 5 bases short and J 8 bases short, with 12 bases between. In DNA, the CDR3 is TGTGCCTGGTACAGCTACATCGAAGCTTTCTTT. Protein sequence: CAWYSYIEAFF.

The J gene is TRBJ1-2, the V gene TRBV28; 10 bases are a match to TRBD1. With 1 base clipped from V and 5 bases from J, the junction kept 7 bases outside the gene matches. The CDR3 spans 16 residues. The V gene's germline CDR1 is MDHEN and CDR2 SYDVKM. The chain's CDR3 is CASSLFAGTGVYGYTF. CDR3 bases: TGTGCCAGCAGTTTATTCGCCGGGACAGGGGTTTATGGCTACACCTTC.

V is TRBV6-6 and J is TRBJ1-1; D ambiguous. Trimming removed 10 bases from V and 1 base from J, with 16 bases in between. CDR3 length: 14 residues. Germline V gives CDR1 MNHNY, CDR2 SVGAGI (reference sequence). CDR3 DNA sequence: TGTGCCATCTCACCTCCCCCAGGGAACACTGAAGCTTTCTTT. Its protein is CAISPPPGNTEAFF.

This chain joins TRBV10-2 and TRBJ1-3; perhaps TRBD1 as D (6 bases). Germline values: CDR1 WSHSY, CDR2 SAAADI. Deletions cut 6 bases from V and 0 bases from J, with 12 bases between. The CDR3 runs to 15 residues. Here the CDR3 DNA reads TGCGCCAGCAGGGCTAGACAGGACTCTGGAAACACCATATATTTT. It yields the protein CASRARQDSGNTIYF.